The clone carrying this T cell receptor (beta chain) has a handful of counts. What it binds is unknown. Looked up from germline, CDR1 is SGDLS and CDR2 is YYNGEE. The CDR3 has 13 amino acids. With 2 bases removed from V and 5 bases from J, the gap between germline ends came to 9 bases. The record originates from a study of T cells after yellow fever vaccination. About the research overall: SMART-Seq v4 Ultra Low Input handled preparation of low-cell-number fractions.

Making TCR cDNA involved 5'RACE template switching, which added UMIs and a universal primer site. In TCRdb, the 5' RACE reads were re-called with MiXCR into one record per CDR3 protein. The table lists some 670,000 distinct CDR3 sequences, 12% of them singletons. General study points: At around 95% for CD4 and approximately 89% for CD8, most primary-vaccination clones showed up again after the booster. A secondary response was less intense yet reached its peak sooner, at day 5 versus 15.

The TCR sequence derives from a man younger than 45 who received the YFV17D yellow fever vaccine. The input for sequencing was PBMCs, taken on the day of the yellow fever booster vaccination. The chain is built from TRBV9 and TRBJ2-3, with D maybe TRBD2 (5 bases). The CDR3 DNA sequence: TGTGCCAGCAGCGTTGGAGGTGAAGATACGCAGTATTTT. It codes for CASSVGGEDTQYF.